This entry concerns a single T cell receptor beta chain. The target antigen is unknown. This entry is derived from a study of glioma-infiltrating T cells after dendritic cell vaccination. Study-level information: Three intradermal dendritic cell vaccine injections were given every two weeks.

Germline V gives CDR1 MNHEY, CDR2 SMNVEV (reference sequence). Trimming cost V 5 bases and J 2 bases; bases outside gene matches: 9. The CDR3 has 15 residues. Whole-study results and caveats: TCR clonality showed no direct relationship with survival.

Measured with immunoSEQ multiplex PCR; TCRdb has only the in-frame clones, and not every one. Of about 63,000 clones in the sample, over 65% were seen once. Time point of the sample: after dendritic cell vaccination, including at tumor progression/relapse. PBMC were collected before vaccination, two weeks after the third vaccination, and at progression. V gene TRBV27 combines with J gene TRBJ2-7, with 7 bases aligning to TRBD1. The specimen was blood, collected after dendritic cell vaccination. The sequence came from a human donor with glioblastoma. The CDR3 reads CASSPRTGLTYEQYF. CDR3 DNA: TGTGCCAGCAGTCCGAGGACAGGCCTTACCTACGAGCAGTACTTC.